These T cell receptor beta chains were read from a single sample in a study of control samples from healthy donors and cancer patients. Sequenced by immunoSEQ multiplex PCR; TCRdb stores in-frame clones only, minus some. In the table there are about 180,000 clones, 85% to 90% of which are singletons. The sequencing input was blood. Receptors were obtained from a woman aged 50 to 60 in good health. Each CDR3 is given with its conserved first and last residue. The D gene is left open where the match is weak. The size entry is marked missing in some rows and otherwise reads once, few, many or a size class.

TRBV10-3	TRBD1	.	12	TRBJ2-5	TGTGCCGTCGACAGGGGAGAAGGGACCCAGTACTTC	CAVDRGEGTQYF
TRBV5-1	.	.	17	TRBJ1-6	TGCGCCAGCAGCTTGGCGGTCAACAGGAACCTAAATTCACCCCTCCACTTT	CASSLAVNRNLNSPLHF
TRBV6-8	.	once	10	TRBJ1-6	TGTGCCAGCATTAATTCACCCCTCCACTTT	CASINSPLHF
TRBV6-1	.	.	13	TRBJ1-4	TGTGCCAGCAGTGAACAGGGATTTGAAAAACTGTTTTTT	CASSEQGFEKLFF
TRBV2	.	.	11	TRBJ1-1	TGTGCCAGCAGTGTGACAGTTGAAGCTTTCTTT	CASSVTVEAFF
TRBV25-1	.	once	14	TRBJ2-2	TGTGCCAGCAGAGCCCCATTCGGCTCCGGGGAGCTGTTTTTT	CASRAPFGSGELFF
TRBV6-2/TRBV6-3	.	.	16	TRBJ2-3	TGTGCCAGCAGTTACGTGGGGCCAGAGTACCCAGATACGCAGTATTTT	CASSYVGPEYPDTQYF
TRBV7-3	TRBD1	once	14	TRBJ1-1	TGTGCCAGCAGCCGCGGGACAGAGAACACTGAAGCTTTCTTT	CASSRGTENTEAFF
TRBV24-1	.	.	15	TRBJ2-3	TGTGCCACCAGTGATTTCAGGAGGGAAACAGATACGCAGTATTTT	CATSDFRRETDTQYF
TRBV20-1	.	.	11	TRBJ2-3	TGCGGGGTTCCTCGCACAGATACGCAGTATTTT	CGVPRTDTQYF
TRBV27	TRBD2	.	19	TRBJ2-2	TGTGCCAGCAGCGTGCCGGGACTAGCGGGAGGGGGCCGCACCGGGGAGCTGTTTTTT	CASSVPGLAGGGRTGELFF
TRBV11-3	TRBD2	once	13	TRBJ2-5	TGTGCCAGCAGCTTATCCGGGGGGGAGACCCAGTACTTC	CASSLSGGETQYF
TRBV23-1	.	.	15	TRBJ1-3	TGCGCCAGCAGTCAATTTACCAGCTCTGGAAACACCATATATTTT	CASSQFTSSGNTIYF
TRBV6-5	.	.	14	TRBJ2-5	TGTGCCAGCAGTTACCTGGACGCCCGGGGGACCCAGTACTTC	CASSYLDARGTQYF
TRBV2	.	.	16	TRBJ1-1	TGTGCCAGCAGTTTGATCGAGGGTGGAGGGGGCACTGAAGCTTTCTTT	CASSLIEGGGGTEAFF
TRBV2	TRBD1	few	15	TRBJ1-4	TGTGCCAGCACCGAAATCAGGGGGCTTGGTGAAAAACTGTTTTTT	CASTEIRGLGEKLFF
TRBV7-3	.	.	13	TRBJ1-1	TGTGCCAGCAGCTTAACGGGGAACACTGAAGCTTTCTTT	CASSLTGNTEAFF
TRBV30	TRBD1	few	13	TRBJ2-1	TGTGCCTGGAGTAGGGACAGTTACAATGAGCAGTTCTTC	CAWSRDSYNEQFF
TRBV29-1	.	.	15	TRBJ2-7	TGCAGCGTTGTGGCAGGGTATAAGTCCGCCTACGAGCAGTACTTC	CSVVAGYKSAYEQYF
TRBV19	.	.	15	TRBJ2-4	TGTGCCAGTAGACCGCCGGGACTCGCCAAAAACATTCAGTACTTC	CASRPPGLAKNIQYF
TRBV6-5	TRBD2	.	15	TRBJ2-1	TGTGCCAGCAGTTCCGGGACTAGCGGGGGACCTGAGCAGTTCTTC	CASSSGTSGGPEQFF
TRBV27	.	.	11	TRBJ2-7	TGCGCCAGCAGTTTTCAGACAAAGCAGTACTTC	CASSFQTKQYF
TRBV30	.	.	12	TRBJ1-5	TGTGCCTGGAGTGTACACGAGGGACCCCAGCATTTT	CAWSVHEGPQHF
TRBV6-5	.	.	12	TRBJ2-5	TGTGCCAGCAGTCAGGGGCAAGAGACCCAGTACTTC	CASSQGQETQYF
TRBV30	.	.	14	TRBJ1-3	TGTGCCTGGGGCCCCGGGGCCGCTGGAAACACCATATATTTT	CAWGPGAAGNTIYF
TRBV4-3	.	once	15	TRBJ2-3	TGCGCCAGCTCCCCCGGGACGTTTTTCACAGATACGCAGTATTTT	CASSPGTFFTDTQYF
TRBV18	TRBD2	.	17	TRBJ2-7	TGTGCCAGCTCACCCCCGACTAGCGGGAGATTTTTCCACGAGCAGTACTTC	CASSPPTSGRFFHEQYF
TRBV24-1	TRBD2	.	15	TRBJ2-3	TGTGCCACCAGTGATACGGGACTAAGCACAGATACGCAGTATTTT	CATSDTGLSTDTQYF
TRBV6-5	.	.	15	TRBJ1-5	TGTGCCAGCAGTAGATTCGGGACGTTAAATCAGCCCCAGCATTTT	CASSRFGTLNQPQHF
TRBV13	.	.	17	TRBJ2-3	TGTGCCAGCAGCTTAAATTCGGCACGGGAAGACACAGATACGCAGTATTTT	CASSLNSAREDTDTQYF
TRBV6-4	.	.	10	TRBJ1-3	TGTGCCAGCGGTGGAAACACCATATATTTT	CASGGNTIYF
TRBV6-4	.	.	13	TRBJ1-3	TGTGCCAGCAGTGCAGAGATTGGAAACACCATATATTTT	CASSAEIGNTIYF
TRBV6-5	.	.	14	TRBJ1-4	TGTGCCAGCAGTTACGGGGGCTTAGGTGAAAAACTGTTTTTT	CASSYGGLGEKLFF
TRBV7-8	TRBD1	once	16	TRBJ1-4	TGTGCCAGCTGGACGGGCAGGGGGCTTCCTAATGAAAAACTGTTTTTT	CASWTGRGLPNEKLFF
TRBV3-1/TRBV3-2	TRBD2	.	15	TRBJ2-1	TGTGCCAGCAGCCAGAGGGGGACTAGCGGGAATGAGCAGTTCTTC	CASSQRGTSGNEQFF
TRBV30	.	.	12	TRBJ2-5	TGTGCCTGGAATCTAGGTATCCAGACCCAGTACTTC	CAWNLGIQTQYF
TRBV19	TRBD2	.	15	TRBJ2-1	TGTGCCAGTAGTATAGAAGGGACTAGAATCGATGAGCAGTTCTTC	CASSIEGTRIDEQFF
TRBV30	.	.	16	TRBJ2-3	TGTGCCTGGAGCCCCTTGAGTGGCCGGGTAGGGGATACGCAGTATTTT	CAWSPLSGRVGDTQYF
TRBV6-6	.	.	14	TRBJ1-2	TGTGCCAGCAGTTACTCGAAACCAGGCGGTCGCTACACCTTC	CASSYSKPGGRYTF
TRBV19	.	once	13	TRBJ2-7	TGTGCCAGTAGGGACGGGCCCTTAGCGAAGCAGTACTTC	CASRDGPLAKQYF
TRBV7-9	.	.	12	TRBJ2-1	TGTGCCAGCAGCCCCTACACCTCCGAGCAGTTCTTC	CASSPYTSEQFF
TRBV28	TRBD2	.	16	TRBJ2-1	TGTGCCAGCAGCCCCGGGCGGGGGGGCCCAGGCAATGAGCAGTTCTTC	CASSPGRGGPGNEQFF
TRBV5-1	.	.	15	TRBJ1-2	TGCGCCAGCAGAACTACGACAGGAGACCTCTATGGCTACACCTTC	CASRTTTGDLYGYTF
TRBV28	.	once	15	TRBJ1-5	TGTGCCAGCAGTTTGCGGGGGGCTAGCAATCAGCCCCAGCATTTT	CASSLRGASNQPQHF
TRBV14	.	.	12	TRBJ1-6	TGTGCCAGCAGCTATTATAATTCACCCCTCCACTTT	CASSYYNSPLHF
TRBV5-6	TRBD2	.	15	TRBJ2-5	TGTGCCAGCAGCATCCGGACTAGCGGGGCGGAGACCCAGTACTTC	CASSIRTSGAETQYF
TRBV11-2	.	.	13	TRBJ1-1	TGTGCCAGCAGCTCCACTGGGAGGACTGAAGCTTTCTTT	CASSSTGRTEAFF
TRBV24-1	TRBD1	.	18	TRBJ2-2	TGTGCCACCAGTGCCTCCAGACAGGGGCGAATTCGAACCGGGGAGCTGTTTTTT	CATSASRQGRIRTGELFF
TRBV28	TRBD2	many	15	TRBJ2-1	TGTGCCAGCAGTTTAAAGACTAGCGGAGGGAATGAGCAGTTCTTC	CASSLKTSGGNEQFF
TRBV4-1	.	.	16	TRBJ2-5	TGCGCCAGCAGCCGCCTGCCGGGACTCCCTGGCAGGACCCAGTACTTC	CASSRLPGLPGRTQYF
TRBV10-1	TRBD1	.	15	TRBJ2-5	TGCGCCAGCAGTGAGGGACAGGCATCGGGGGAGACCCAGTACTTC	CASSEGQASGETQYF
TRBV5-1	TRBD1	.	14	TRBJ1-2	TGCGCCAGCAGCTTGGGGGACAGGGTCTATGGCTACACCTTC	CASSLGDRVYGYTF
TRBV15	.	few	14	TRBJ1-5	TGTGCCACCAGCAGCGTAACCGGGAATCAGCCCCAGCATTTT	CATSSVTGNQPQHF
TRBV19	.	.	15	TRBJ2-2	TGTGCCAGTAGTATCCTAGATAGTCGCACCGGGGAGCTGTTTTTT	CASSILDSRTGELFF